This record covers a single T cell receptor (beta chain). The target of this receptor is not known. Base-call qualities are not available, and no considerably larger clone is one nucleotide away. In the same sample, other DNA sequences code for this CDR3. The entry originates in a study of blood T cell repertoires in COVID-19 (dated by TCRdb to about 2020). A note on the overall study: The collaborator samples originated in the United States, Italy and Spain and spanned the acute and convalescent phases of COVID-19. The material from the prospective study consisted of cDNA or gDNA derived from T cells, B-cell-depleted T cells, or PBMCs. Subjects who had been exposed to COVID-19, were actively infected with it, or had recovered from it provided the deeply sampled blood TCRbeta repertoires that made up the dataset. The repertoires were made available in a free public database intended to serve as a resource for research on the immune response to SARS-CoV-2. The samples were drawn from two sources: the first 160 participants of the ongoing ImmuneRACE study, and 1,000 to 1,500 subjects contributed by 6 global collaborators. A de-identified subject ID, COVID-19 status, age in years and sex were almost always included in the sample metadata. Where available, HLA class I and class II types were obtained from metadata supplied by the sample provider rather than from assay-based typing. General study outcomes and caveats: How much clinical and demographic metadata was included differed by source and by participant, and the metadata was provided uncurated.

The immunoSEQ Assay, a bias-controlled multiplex PCR, was used to amplify TCRbeta CDR3 regions from genomic DNA. The paper's processing steps were these. Nucleated cell counts per sample were estimated from amplification of reference gene primers within the assay. To quantify the absolute abundance of each unique TCRbeta CDR3 rearrangement, sequence reads were collapsed and filtered. For each sample, productive Simpson clonality was calculated as the square root of Simpson's diversity index over productive rearrangements. TCRdb's version of the immuneACCESS table is confined to in-frame rearrangements and falls short of the full clone set. An unresolved V gene accounts for under half of the shortfall where checked; the remainder is of unknown origin. The D gene and trimming were derived from the DNA, and the V and J assignments and clone size from that table. The sample table contains around 240,000 clones; only one count was recorded for roughly 86% of them. The ten largest make up about 3.1% of the sample.

Another Seattle source contributed samples from volunteer blood donors who had recovered from COVID-19. Collaborating institutions collected whole blood in K2EDTA tubes following their own protocols. For TCRbeta analysis, collaborators shipped samples in one of three forms: frozen whole blood, isolated PBMCs, or DNA extracted from either of those sample types. This TCR was recovered from a young woman who had recovered from COVID-19. The sequenced sample was peripheral blood.

The CDR3 protein sequence reads: CASSQDSRTEAFF. The DNA reads TGCGCCAGCAGCCAAGACTCTCGCACTGAAGCTTTCTTT. The chain is made from TRBV4-3 and TRBJ1-1, with the D gene not clear enough to name. V is clipped by 0 bases and J by 4 bases, and the sequence between their germline boundaries is 6 bases long. From the cysteine up to the phenylalanine, the CDR3 has a length of 13 residues. The retained sequence is limited to the CDR3, 39 bases, with the frame set at the first base. CDR1 and CDR2, looked up from the germline V gene, are LGHNA and YSLEER.